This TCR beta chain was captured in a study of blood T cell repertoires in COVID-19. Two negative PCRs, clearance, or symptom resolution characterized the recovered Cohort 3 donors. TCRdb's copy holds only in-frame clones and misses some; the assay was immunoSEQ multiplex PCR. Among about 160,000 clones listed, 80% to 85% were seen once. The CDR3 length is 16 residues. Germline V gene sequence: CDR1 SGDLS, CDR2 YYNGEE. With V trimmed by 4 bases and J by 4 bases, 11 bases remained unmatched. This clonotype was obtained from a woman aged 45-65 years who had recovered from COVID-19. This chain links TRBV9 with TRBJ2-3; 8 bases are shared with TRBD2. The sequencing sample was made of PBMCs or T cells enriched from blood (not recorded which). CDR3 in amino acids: CASSPQSVSGADTQYF. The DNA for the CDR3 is TGTGCCAGCAGCCCCCAGTCGGTTAGCGGGGCAGATACGCAGTATTTT.